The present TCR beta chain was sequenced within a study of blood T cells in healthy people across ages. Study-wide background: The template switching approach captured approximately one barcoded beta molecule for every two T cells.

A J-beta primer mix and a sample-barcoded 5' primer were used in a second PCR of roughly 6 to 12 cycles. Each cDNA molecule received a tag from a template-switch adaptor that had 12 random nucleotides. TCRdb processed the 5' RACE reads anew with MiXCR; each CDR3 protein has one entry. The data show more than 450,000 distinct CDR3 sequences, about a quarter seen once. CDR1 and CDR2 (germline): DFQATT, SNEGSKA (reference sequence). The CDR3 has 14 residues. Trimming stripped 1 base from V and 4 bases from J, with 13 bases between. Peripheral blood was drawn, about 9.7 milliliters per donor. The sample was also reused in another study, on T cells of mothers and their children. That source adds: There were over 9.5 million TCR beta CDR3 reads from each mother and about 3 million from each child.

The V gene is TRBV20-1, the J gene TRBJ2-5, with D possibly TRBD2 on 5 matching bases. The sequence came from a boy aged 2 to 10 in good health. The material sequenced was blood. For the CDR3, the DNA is TGCAGTGCTAGAGGCCTGGACTTTTCAGAGACCCAGTACTTC. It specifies CSARGLDFSETQYF.